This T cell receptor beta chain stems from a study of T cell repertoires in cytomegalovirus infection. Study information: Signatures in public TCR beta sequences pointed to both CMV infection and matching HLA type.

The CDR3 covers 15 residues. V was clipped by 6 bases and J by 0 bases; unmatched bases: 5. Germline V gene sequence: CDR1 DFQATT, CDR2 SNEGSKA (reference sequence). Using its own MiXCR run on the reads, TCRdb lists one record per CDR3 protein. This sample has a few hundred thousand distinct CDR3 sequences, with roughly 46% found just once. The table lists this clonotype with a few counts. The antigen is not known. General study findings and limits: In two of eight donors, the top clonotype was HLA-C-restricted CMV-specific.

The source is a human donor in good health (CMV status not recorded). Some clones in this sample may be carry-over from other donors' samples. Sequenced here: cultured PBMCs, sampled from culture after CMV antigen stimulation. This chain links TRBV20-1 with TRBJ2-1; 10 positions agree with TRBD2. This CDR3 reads CSAVAGGSSYNEQFF. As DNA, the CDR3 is TGCAGTGCGGTAGCGGGGGGAAGCTCCTACAATGAGCAGTTCTTC.